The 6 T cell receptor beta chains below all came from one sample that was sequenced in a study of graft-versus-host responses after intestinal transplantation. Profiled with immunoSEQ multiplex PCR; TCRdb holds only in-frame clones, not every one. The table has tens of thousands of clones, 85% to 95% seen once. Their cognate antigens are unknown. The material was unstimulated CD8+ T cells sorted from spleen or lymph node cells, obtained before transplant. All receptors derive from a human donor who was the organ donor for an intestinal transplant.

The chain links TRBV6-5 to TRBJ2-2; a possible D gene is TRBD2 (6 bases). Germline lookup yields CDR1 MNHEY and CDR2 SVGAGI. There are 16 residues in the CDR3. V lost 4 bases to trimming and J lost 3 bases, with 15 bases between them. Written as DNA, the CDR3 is TGTGCCAGCAGTTTTGGGTCGGGACTCTACACCGGGGAGCTGTTTTTT. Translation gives CASSFGSGLYTGELFF.

In nucleotides, the CDR3 is TGTGCCAGCAGTGGGACTAGCGGGAGGGCTAGCACCGGGGAGCTGTTTTTT. Translation: CASSGTSGRASTGELFF. The chain employs TRBV2 and TRBJ2-2, with 15 bases lining up with TRBD2. This CDR3 contains 17 residues. The trim removed 4 bases at V and 4 bases at J, leaving 4 bases unmatched. CDR1 and CDR2 (germline): SNHLY, FYNNEI. The full variable domain, completed using reference TRBV2 and TRBJ2-2, is EPEVTQTPSHQVTQMGQEVILRCVPISNHLYFYWYRQILGQKVEFLVSFYNNEISEKSEIFDDQFSVERPDGSNFTLKIRSTKLEDSAMYFCASSGTSGRASTGELFFGEGSRLTVL.

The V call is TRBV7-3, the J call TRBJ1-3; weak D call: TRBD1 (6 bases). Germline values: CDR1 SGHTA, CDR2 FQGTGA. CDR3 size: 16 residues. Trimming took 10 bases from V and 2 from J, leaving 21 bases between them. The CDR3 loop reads CAKSQVGAVPGNTIYF. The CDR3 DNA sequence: TGTGCCAAATCCCAAGTGGGGGCCGTACCTGGAAACACCATATATTTT.

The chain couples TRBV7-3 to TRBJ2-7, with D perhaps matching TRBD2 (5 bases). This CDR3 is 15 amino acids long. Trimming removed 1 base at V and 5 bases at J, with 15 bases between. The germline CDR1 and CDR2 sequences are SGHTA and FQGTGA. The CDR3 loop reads CASSLNGGSPNEQYF. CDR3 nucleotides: TGTGCCAGCAGCTTAAATGGTGGGAGTCCCAACGAGCAGTACTTC.

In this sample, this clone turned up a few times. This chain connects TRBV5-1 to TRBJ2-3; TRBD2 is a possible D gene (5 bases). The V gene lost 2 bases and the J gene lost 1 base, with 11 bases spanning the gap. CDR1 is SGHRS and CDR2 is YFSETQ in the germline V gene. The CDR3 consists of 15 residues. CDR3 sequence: CASSFEGWGTDTQYF. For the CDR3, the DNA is TGCGCCAGCAGCTTCGAGGGTTGGGGCACAGATACGCAGTATTTT.

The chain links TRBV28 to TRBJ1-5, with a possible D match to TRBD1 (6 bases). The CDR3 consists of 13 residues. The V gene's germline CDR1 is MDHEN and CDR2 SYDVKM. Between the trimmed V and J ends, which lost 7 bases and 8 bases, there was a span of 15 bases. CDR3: CASTKDRFEPQHF. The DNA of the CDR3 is TGTGCCAGCACCAAGGACAGATTTGAGCCCCAGCATTTT. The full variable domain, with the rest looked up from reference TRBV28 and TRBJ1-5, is DVKVTQSSRYLVKRTGEKVFLECVQDMDHENMFWYRQDPGLGLRLIYFSYDVKMKEKGDIPEGYSVSREKKERFSLILESASTNQTSMYLCASTKDRFEPQHFGDGTRLSIL.